Below, 20 T cell receptor beta chains from the same sample are listed, as sequenced in a study of response to subunit inactivated influenza vaccine. TCRdb processed the RT-PCR reads anew with MiXCR; each CDR3 protein has one entry. The table records 650,000 to 700,000 distinct CDR3 sequences, approximately 14% of them present only once. The material sequenced was PBMCs from blood, taken 12 days after vaccination. These receptors were taken from a man between 45 and 60 years old who received an inactivated influenza vaccine.

This chain connects TRBV2 to TRBJ2-5; D possibly corresponds to TRBD1 (6 bases). Germline V lookup: CDR1 SNHLY, CDR2 FYNNEI. Between the trimmed V and J ends, which lost 10 bases and 2 bases, there was a span of 14 bases. This CDR3 is built from 13 residues. As DNA, the CDR3 is TGTGCCACCGGAGGTAGGGGGCAAGAGACCCAGTACTTC. Translated, it gives CATGGRGQETQYF.

This clonotype has only one observation. The chain links TRBV18 to TRBJ2-7, with 12 nucleotides matching TRBD2. V was clipped by 4 bases and J by 3 bases; unmatched bases: 4. CDR1 is KGHSH and CDR2 is LQKENI in the germline V gene. The CDR3 loop spans 15 amino acids. For the CDR3, the DNA is TGTGCCAGCTCACGAAGACTAGCGGGGGACTACGAGCAGTACTTC. Its protein is CASSRRLAGDYEQYF.

Ten or more counts support this clonotype. This chain uses TRBV2 with TRBJ2-7; maybe TRBD1 (5 bases). V shed 5 bases and J shed 4 bases, with 18 bases lying between them. The CDR3 length is 15 residues. Germline CDR1 is SNHLY and CDR2 is FYNNEI. This chain's CDR3 is CASSQDTSHLYEQYF. Here the CDR3 DNA reads TGTGCCAGCAGTCAGGACACGAGCCATCTATACGAGCAGTACTTC. The full variable domain, with the rest looked up from reference TRBV2 and TRBJ2-7, is EPEVTQTPSHQVTQMGQEVILRCVPISNHLYFYWYRQILGQKVEFLVSFYNNEISEKSEIFDDQFSVERPDGSNFTLKIRSTKLEDSAMYFCASSQDTSHLYEQYFGPGTRLTVT.

This clonotype was detected many times. The chain employs TRBV20-1 and TRBJ1-2; 7 nucleotides align to TRBD1. In germline, CDR1 is DFQATT, CDR2 SNEGSKA (reference sequence). This CDR3 region has 15 residues. Germline trimming cut 0 bases from V and 4 bases from J; bases unmatched to any gene: 8. Here the CDR3 DNA reads TGCAGTGCTAGAGATGAGTCAGGGGGAGGCTATGGCTACACCTTC. Its protein product is CSARDESGGGYGYTF.

The chain uses TRBV12-2 and TRBJ1-5; the DNA was not used to check the table's D call, TRBD1. TRBV12-2 is classified as a pseudogene. The CDR3 covers 15 residues. DNA of the CDR3: TGTGCAAGTCGCTTGGGACAGGGGAAGGGGCAGCCCCAGCATTTT. Translating it yields CASRLGQGKGQPQHF.

This clonotype turned up a few times. The CDR3 bases are TGCAGTGCCATCCCAGGGGACCGGGTCTACACCTTC. The encoded protein is CSAIPGDRVYTF. The chain joins TRBV20-1 to TRBJ1-2; tentatively, D is TRBD1 (6 bases). Germline-derived CDR1 and CDR2 are DFQATT and SNEGSKA (reference sequence). Trimming cost V 6 bases and J 10 bases, with 18 bases left between them. This CDR3 comprises 12 residues.

At least ten counts were recorded for this clonotype. V usage is TRBV6-1 and J usage is TRBJ1-6, with D possibly being TRBD1 (5 bases). The length of the CDR3 is 14 residues. Trimming removed 6 bases from V and 3 bases from J, with 9 bases in between. The germline gives CDR1 MNHNS, CDR2 SASEGT. CDR3 in DNA: TGTGCCAGCAGGGACATCTACTATAATTCACCCCTCCACTTT. The encoded protein is CASRDIYYNSPLHF.

This clonotype was seen a handful of times. This chain joins TRBV4-2 and TRBJ2-1; TRBD2 matches 11 bases. With V trimmed by 4 bases and J by 0 bases, 11 bases remained unmatched. The length of the CDR3 is 19 residues. Germline V gene sequence: CDR1 LGHNA, CDR2 YNFKEQ. The CDR3 loop reads CASSRSPGLAVSSYNEQFF. CDR3 bases: TGTGCCAGCAGCCGGTCGCCGGGACTAGCGGTTAGCTCCTACAATGAGCAGTTCTTC.

This clonotype was seen more than once but under ten times. The rearrangement links TRBV28 to TRBJ2-3, with 7 bases aligning to TRBD1. The V gene's germline CDR1 is MDHEN and CDR2 SYDVKM. V lost 1 base to trimming and J lost 2 bases; unmatched junction nucleotides: 12. The CDR3 contains 18 residues. CDR3 in amino acids: CASSLSPPRQGSTDTQYF. CDR3 nucleotides: TGTGCCAGCAGTTTATCCCCCCCTCGACAGGGTTCCACAGATACGCAGTATTTT.

In its sample, this clonotype was seen a few times. This chain links TRBV20-1 with TRBJ2-7, with 7 nucleotides matching TRBD1. CDR1 DFQATT and CDR2 SNEGSKA come from the germline V gene (reference sequence). The CDR3 has 13 amino acids. Germline trimming cut 6 bases from V and 0 bases from J; bases unmatched to any gene: 5. The CDR3: CSAAAGGSYEQYF. The CDR3 DNA sequence: TGCAGTGCCGCAGCAGGGGGCTCCTACGAGCAGTACTTC.

This clonotype was recorded at least ten times. The chain links TRBV20-1 to TRBJ2-3, with 9 bases aligning to TRBD1. Germline V gene data show CDR1 as DFQATT and CDR2 as SNEGSKA (reference sequence). V lost 3 bases, J lost 3 bases, and 4 bases stayed unmatched. CDR3 length: 14 residues. This chain's CDR3 is CSASQDRGTDTQYF. CDR3 in DNA: TGCAGTGCTAGTCAGGACAGGGGTACAGATACGCAGTATTTT.

This clonotype was recorded a few times. The J gene is TRBJ2-4, the V gene TRBV15; possible D gene TRBD2, 5 bases. V was pared by 5 bases and J by 0 bases, with 17 bases between. CDR3 length: 17 residues. Germline V lookup: CDR1 LNHNV, CDR2 YYDKDF (reference sequence). This CDR3 reads CATSGSAARLAKNIQYF. The CDR3 nucleotides are TGTGCCACCAGCGGTAGCGCCGCGAGGCTAGCCAAAAACATTCAGTACTTC.

This chain connects TRBV7-2 to TRBJ2-3; D gene unclear. Between the trimmed V and J ends, which lost 4 bases and 0 bases, there was a span of 5 bases. The CDR3 loop spans 13 amino acids. Germline CDR1 reads SGHTA; CDR2 reads FQGNSA. Here the CDR3 reads CASSSASTDTQYF. In nucleotides, the CDR3 is TGTGCCAGCAGCTCCGCAAGCACAGATACGCAGTATTTT.

J is TRBJ2-5 and V is TRBV12-3 or TRBV12-4; possibly TRBD2 for D (6 bases). The germline V and J ends were trimmed by 4 bases and 0 bases, with 9 bases remaining between them. The CDR3 sequence is 14 residues long. The CDR3 DNA reads TGTGCCAGCAGTTCTCGGGGGTACCAAGAGACCCAGTACTTC. Protein product: CASSSRGYQETQYF.

This clonotype was recorded many times. The genes are TRBV6-2 or TRBV6-3 and TRBJ2-4, with 7 bases identical to TRBD2. V was clipped by 2 bases and J by 7 bases; unmatched bases: 8. The CDR3 has 15 residues. Germline CDR1 and CDR2: MNHEY and SVGEGT. CDR3 coding DNA: TGTGCCAGCAGTTACGGCGGGCGGGAGACTAACATTCAGTACTTC. It yields the protein CASSYGGRETNIQYF.

This clonotype has just a few counts. The rearrangement joins TRBV7-2 to TRBJ1-6, with 7 bases lining up with TRBD1. CDR3 length: 13 residues. V trimming: 5 bases; J trimming: 12 bases; junction bases outside the gene matches: 7. Per germline, CDR1 SGHTA and CDR2 FQGNSA. The CDR3 loop reads CASSPDRKLPLHF. The CDR3 DNA follows: TGTGCCAGCAGCCCGGACAGGAAACTACCCCTCCACTTT.

This clonotype was seen more than once but under ten times. V gene TRBV29-1 combines with J gene TRBJ2-1, with 8 bases matching TRBD2. Unmatched junction bases numbered 6, after V lost 0 bases and J lost 5 bases. Germline loops: CDR1 SQVTM, CDR2 ANQGSEA. This CDR3 has 15 residues. CDR3 region: CSVEEGSGGHNEQFF. The CDR3, as DNA: TGCAGCGTTGAAGAGGGGTCGGGAGGGCACAATGAGCAGTTCTTC.

The V call is TRBV2, the J call TRBJ2-5; D is unresolved. V lost 1 base and J lost 2, with 11 bases in between. CDR1 is SNHLY, CDR2 FYNNEI, per germline. The CDR3 extends over 15 amino acids. In nucleotides, the CDR3 is TGTGCCAGCAGTGAAGGGGCAGACCAACAAGAGACCCAGTACTTC. Amino acid sequence: CASSEGADQQETQYF.

This clonotype was detected many times. This chain uses TRBV20-1 with TRBJ2-3; no firm D call. Germline V gene sequence: CDR1 DFQATT, CDR2 SNEGSKA (reference sequence). The CDR3 runs to 14 residues. V was pared by 4 bases and J by 5 bases, with 16 bases between. CDR3 sequence reads: CSAISAHGRDTQYF. The CDR3 bases are TGCAGTGCTATCTCGGCTCACGGCAGAGATACGCAGTATTTT.

The chain is built from TRBV7-2 and TRBJ1-3; D unclear. The CDR3 length is 17 residues. Germline lookup yields CDR1 SGHTA and CDR2 FQGNSA. V was shortened by 1 base and J by 0 bases, with 13 bases between the two germline ends. In nucleotides, the CDR3 is TGTGCCAGCAGCTTAGGCGCAGGCTCCTACTCTGGAAACACCATATATTTT. Translated: CASSLGAGSYSGNTIYF. Variable domain in full (rest from reference TRBV7-2 and TRBJ1-3): GAGVSQSPSNKVTEKGKDVELRCDPISGHTALYWYRQSLGQGLEFLIYFQGNSAPDKSGLPSDRFSAERTGGSVSTLTIQRTQQEDSAVYLCASSLGAGSYSGNTIYFGEGSWLTVV.